Here is one TCR beta chain with its context. Antigen specificity is unknown. Lesional scalp tissue (obtained by punch biopsy) and peripheral blood were collected from alopecia areata patients. Extracted RNA was reverse transcribed, and the resulting cDNA served as sequencing template. The assay was immunoSEQ multiplex PCR, and TCRdb's table has in-frame clones only and misses some. This sample carries 160,000 or so clones, 67% of them seen once, and the ten largest clones take 11%. The sample originates from a study of CD8+ T cells in alopecia areata. Background on the study: Treated individuals took tofacitinib by mouth, 5 to 10 mg twice daily. Findings of the study overall: Among patients, TCR sharing was less clear than in mice, a difference possibly due in part to HLA diversity in the patient population. Affected scalp, especially in alopecia totalis/universalis, had a higher clonality than normal scalp did.

The CDR3 consists of 12 residues. Trimming left V 1 base short and J 11 bases short, with 14 bases between. Germline loops: CDR1 GTSNPN, CDR2 SVGIG (reference sequence). Sequenced material: CD8+ T cells sorted from blood, taken at week 0. V gene TRBV30 combines with J gene TRBJ1-1; D ambiguous. This clonotype was obtained from a human donor with alopecia areata. The CDR3 nucleotides are TGTGCCTGGAGTGGTGGCAACCCGGGTGCTTTCTTT. This gives the protein CAWSGGNPGAFF.